The 5 T cell receptor beta chains in this list originate from one sample, sequenced in a study of cytomegalovirus exposure and HLA in healthy donors. Amplification used 60 Vbeta primers and 13 Jbeta primers. Using immunoSEQ multiplex PCR, the repertoire was profiled, and TCRdb retains in-frame clones only, with some absent. Here the sample spans around 150,000 clones, about 85% being singletons. The sequencing sample was made of PBMCs. The receptors come from a man between 18 and 35 years old in good health and CMV-seropositive.

The chain links TRBV13 to TRBJ1-2; no firm D call. The germline V gene has CDR1 PRHDT and CDR2 FYEKMQ (reference sequence). The V end was cut by 1 base, the J end by 0 bases, with 6 bases between. This CDR3 has 14 amino acids. CDR3 DNA sequence: TGTGCCAGCAGCTTAGTAGCAGCTAACTATGGCTACACCTTC. As protein: CASSLVAANYGYTF.

V is TRBV19 and J is TRBJ2-2, with 8 nucleotides matching TRBD1. In germline, CDR1 is LNHDA, CDR2 SQIVND (reference sequence). The trim removed 4 bases at V and 4 bases at J, leaving 2 bases unmatched. The CDR3 covers 14 residues. Written as DNA, the CDR3 is TGTGCCAGTAGTACCGGACAGGGCACCGGGGAGCTGTTTTTT. Translating gives CASSTGQGTGELFF. Variable domain in full (rest from reference TRBV19 and TRBJ2-2): DGGITQSPKYLFRKEGQNVTLSCEQNLNHDAMYWYRQDPGQGLRLIYYSQIVNDFQKGDIAEGYSVSREKKESFPLTVTSAQKNPTAFYLCASSTGQGTGELFFGEGSRLTVL.

To note about this clone: At one boundary the junction diverges from the germline segment, which might be a read error. The CDR3 loop is CSSSLERGTGGIKNTEAFF. In nucleotides, the CDR3 is TGTTCCAGCAGCTTAGAAAGGGGGACAGGGGGTATTAAGAACACTGAAGCTTTCTTT. V usage is TRBV7-9 and J usage is TRBJ1-1; 11 nucleotides match TRBD1. CDR3 length: 19 amino acids. CDR1 is SEHNR, CDR2 FQNEAQ, per germline (reference sequence).

The V gene is TRBV9, the J gene TRBJ1-5; tentatively, D is TRBD1 (6 bases). Germline CDR1 is SGDLS and CDR2 is YYNGEE. The V end lost 3 bases, the J end lost 7 bases, and 14 bases lay between the germline ends. The CDR3 has 14 amino acids. The CDR3, as DNA: TGTGCCAGCAGCGGACGGGACACTACGCAGCCCCAGCATTTT. This gives the protein CASSGRDTTQPQHF.

The J gene is TRBJ1-5, the V gene TRBV19, with 8 nucleotides matching TRBD1. CDR1 is LNHDA, CDR2 SQIVND, per germline (reference sequence). The CDR3 totals 16 residues. Unmatched junction bases numbered 8, after V lost 5 bases and J lost 2 bases. For the CDR3, the DNA is TGTGCCAGTAGTCCAGACAGGGGAGGGGGCAATCAGCCCCAGCATTTT. Translated: CASSPDRGGGNQPQHF.